These 9 T cell receptor beta chains were sequenced from one sample in a study of CD8 T cells in ankylosing spondylitis. TCRdb ran MiXCR on the 5' RACE reads and lists one entry per CDR3 protein. The data contain about 190,000 distinct CDR3 sequences, over 10% of them singletons. Sequencing was done on a sample of blood, either unsorted or a sorted T cell fraction (not recorded which). All receptors come from a female donor with ankylosing spondylitis or in good health (not recorded which).

This clonotype came up a few times. The CDR3 loop reads CSASGGDTEAFF. The CDR3 DNA reads as TGCAGTGCATCCGGGGGGGACACTGAAGCTTTCTTT. The chain links TRBV20-1 to TRBJ1-1; possible D gene TRBD1, 5 bases. Looked up from germline, CDR1 is DFQATT and CDR2 is SNEGSKA (reference sequence). The V gene lost 6 bases and the J gene lost 3 bases, with 11 bases spanning the gap. This CDR3 contains 12 residues.

This clonotype was seen many times. The genes are TRBV4-1 and TRBJ2-3; possible D gene TRBD1, 6 bases. CDR1 is MGHRA, CDR2 YSYEKL, per germline. Trimming removed 0 bases from V and 5 bases from J, with 12 bases in between. The length of the CDR3 is 15 residues. The CDR3 reads CASSQDTADRDTQYF. CDR3 nucleotide sequence: TGCGCCAGCAGCCAAGATACCGCGGACAGAGATACGCAGTATTTT.

This clonotype has a count of ten or more. This chain links TRBV29-1 with TRBJ2-7; D possibly matches TRBD1 or TRBD2 (5 bases each). Trimming pared 6 bases from V and 2 bases from J, leaving 14 bases between. The CDR3 length is 13 residues. CDR1 and CDR2 (germline): SQVTM, ANQGSEA. The chain's CDR3 is CSVSGTVTYEQYF. CDR3 bases: TGCAGCGTCTCCGGGACCGTAACCTACGAGCAGTACTTC.

In its sample, this clonotype was seen a few times. This sequence joins TRBV27 and TRBJ1-6; D perhaps matches TRBD1 (6 bases). The V gene's germline CDR1 is MNHEY and CDR2 SMNVEV (reference sequence). The CDR3 is 12 amino acids. The V end lost 6 bases, the J end lost 7 bases, and 7 bases lay between the germline ends. The CDR3 DNA sequence: TGTGCCAGCAGAACAGGGAATTCACCCCTCCACTTT. Protein sequence: CASRTGNSPLHF.

Ten or more counts support this clonotype. The CDR3, as DNA: TGTGCCAGTAGTCTGGACAGCTTCAGCTCCTACGAGCAGTACTTC. This sequence encodes CASSLDSFSSYEQYF. The J gene is TRBJ2-7, the V gene TRBV19, with D perhaps matching TRBD1 (6 bases). Per germline, CDR1 LNHDA and CDR2 SQIVND (reference sequence). The CDR3 is made up of 15 amino acids. V lost 5 bases, J lost 0 bases, and 14 bases lay in between.

The chain joins TRBV4-3 to TRBJ2-1; no definite D call. Germline CDR1 and CDR2: LGHNA and YSLEER. The CDR3 is 14 residues long. V dropped 1 base and J dropped 2 bases, with 6 bases sitting between them. The CDR3: CASSQGPTYNEQFF. The CDR3 bases are TGCGCCAGCAGCCAAGGACCAACCTACAATGAGCAGTTCTTC.

In this sample, this clonotype turned up many times. This chain joins TRBV24-1 and TRBJ2-3; 8 nucleotides line up with TRBD2. The length of the CDR3 is 15 residues. With V trimmed by 1 base and J by 2 bases, 1 base remained unmatched. In germline, CDR1 is KGHDR, CDR2 SFDVKD. In nucleotides, the CDR3 is TGTGCCACCAGTGATTTAGCGGGAGACACAGATACGCAGTATTTT. It encodes CATSDLAGDTDTQYF.

This clonotype was seen ten or more times. V usage is TRBV20-1 and J usage is TRBJ1-5, with 10 positions matching TRBD1. The CDR3 totals 15 residues. After removal of 0 bases from V and 6 bases from J, the junction contained 5 bases not matched to a gene. Germline CDR1 DFQATT, CDR2 SNEGSKA (reference sequence). The CDR3 sequence: CSARDRDRGPQPQHF. The CDR3 DNA reads as TGCAGTGCTAGAGATCGCGACAGGGGGCCTCAGCCCCAGCATTTT.

The V and J genes are TRBV7-2 and TRBJ1-1, with TRBD1 identical over 7 bases. The germline CDR1 and CDR2 sequences are SGHTA and FQGNSA. Trimming removed 1 base from V and 10 bases from J; junction bases left unmatched: 12. The CDR3 runs to 15 residues. Here the CDR3 reads CASSLVTTGEGRAFF. CDR3 in DNA: TGTGCCAGCAGCTTAGTAACAACAGGGGAGGGTCGAGCTTTCTTT.